This T cell receptor beta chain was identified in a study of blood T cells in healthy people across ages. Peripheral blood samples of 9 to 10 milliliters were drawn from each donor. CDR1 is DFQATT, CDR2 SNEGSKA, per germline (reference sequence). The CDR3 spans 15 residues. Comments on this clonotype: Its antigen is unidentified.

Findings and limits, study-wide: Getting older went along with TCR beta diversity per million T cells dropping roughly linearly.

Alongside a J-beta primer mix, a sample-barcoded 5' primer served in a second PCR lasting about 7 to 11 cycles. TCRdb called the 5' RACE reads again in MiXCR, with one record for every CDR3 protein. Of hundreds of thousands of distinct CDR3 sequences listed, about 56% are singletons. Specimen: blood. This sequence was found in a man between 40 and 49 years old in good health. V gene TRBV20-1 combines with J gene TRBJ2-1; TRBD1 agrees at 8 bases. Judging by the DNA end, TRBJ2-7 fits better; the J call may be wrong. Here the CDR3 DNA reads TGCAGTGCTAGAGCGGACAGGGTCCTCTACAATGAGCAGTACTTC. This encodes CSARADRVLYNEQYF.